The T cell receptor (beta chain) under discussion was sequenced for a study of blood T cell repertoires in COVID-19. Study summary: Both acute and convalescent COVID-19 samples were obtained from the United States, Italy and Spain.

Trimming removed 3 bases at V and 10 bases at J, with 7 bases between. The length of the CDR3 is 11 residues. From germline, CDR1 is PRHDT and CDR2 FYEKMQ (reference sequence). Original processing methods: Estimation of nucleated cell counts was performed using reference gene primer amplification. Assay: immunoSEQ multiplex PCR; the TCRdb copy retains only in-frame clones and omits some. The DNA gave D and trimming, while V, J and clone size come from that table. The data contain 250,000 to 350,000 clones, roughly 90% of them seen just once; the ten biggest clones take up around 20%. In terms of age and location, participants ranged from roughly 18 to 90 years and lived in approximately 26 US areas. Cohort assignment relied on participant-reported clinical history.

This TCR derives from a woman aged 30 to 39 who had recovered from COVID-19. The rearrangement links TRBV13 to TRBJ2-1; D gene unclear. The specimen sequenced was PBMCs or T cells enriched from blood (not recorded which). The CDR3, as DNA: TGTGCCAGCAGCTTCATGCGGGAGCAGTTCTTC. Translation gives CASSFMREQFF.